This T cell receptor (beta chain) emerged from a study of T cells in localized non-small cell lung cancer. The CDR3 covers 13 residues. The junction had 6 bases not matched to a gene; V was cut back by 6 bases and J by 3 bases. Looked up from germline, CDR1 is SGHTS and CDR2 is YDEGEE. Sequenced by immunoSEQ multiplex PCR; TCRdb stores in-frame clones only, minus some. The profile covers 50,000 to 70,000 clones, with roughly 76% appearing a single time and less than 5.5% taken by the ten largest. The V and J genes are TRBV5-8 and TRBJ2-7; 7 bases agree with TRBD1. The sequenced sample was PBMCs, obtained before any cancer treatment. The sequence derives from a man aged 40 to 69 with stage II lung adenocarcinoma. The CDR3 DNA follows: TGTGCCAGCACCCAGACAGGGAGCTACGAGCAGTACTTC. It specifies CASTQTGSYEQYF. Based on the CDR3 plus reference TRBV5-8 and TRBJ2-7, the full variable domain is EAGVTQSPTHLIKTRGQQATLRCSPISGHTSVYWYQQALGLGLQFLLWYDEGEERNRGNFPPRFSGRQFPNYSSELNVNALELEDSALYLCASTQTGSYEQYFGPGTRLTVT.